The 30 T cell receptor beta chains reported below all come from one sample, sequenced in a study of cytomegalovirus exposure and HLA in healthy donors. PCR amplification relied on 60 Vbeta primers (plus 13 Jbeta primers). Profiled with immunoSEQ multiplex PCR; TCRdb holds only in-frame clones, not every one. The sample holds roughly 200,000 clones, roughly three quarters seen once. Input material: PBMCs. Every receptor here comes from a male donor in good health and CMV-seronegative.

The chain has TRBV25-1 and TRBJ2-1; unclear D gene. This CDR3 is built from 16 residues. V was pared by 1 base and J by 0 bases, with 10 bases between. Germline values: CDR1 MGHDK, CDR2 SYGVNS. The chain's CDR3 is CASSESVLSSYNEQFF. The CDR3 region has the DNA TGTGCCAGCAGTGAATCCGTCCTATCCTCCTACAATGAGCAGTTCTTC.

The chain combines TRBV30 with TRBJ1-6; D possibly corresponds to TRBD1 (5 bases). Germline V gene lookup returns CDR1 GTSNPN and CDR2 SVGIG (reference sequence). The CDR3 covers 13 residues. The germline V and J ends were trimmed by 5 bases and 6 bases, with 11 bases remaining between them. The CDR3 is CAWVEQVNSPLHF. DNA for the CDR3: TGTGCCTGGGTCGAACAGGTTAATTCACCCCTCCACTTT.

V gene TRBV6-5 combines with J gene TRBJ1-2; 8 bases fit TRBD1. V lost 5 bases, J lost 2 bases, and 1 base stayed unmatched. Germline V gene data show CDR1 as MNHEY and CDR2 as SVGAGI. This CDR3 has 13 residues. The CDR3 sequence: CASSRDRNYGYTF. CDR3 sequence (DNA): TGTGCCAGCAGTCGGGACAGGAACTATGGCTACACCTTC.

This clone was picked up a small number of times. The gene calls are TRBV7-8 and TRBJ2-7; a weak D match, TRBD2 (5 bases). V lost 1 base, J lost 0 bases, and 7 bases lay in between. Germline V CDR1 and CDR2: SGHVS, FQNEAQ. The CDR3 extends over 14 amino acids. This CDR3 reads CASSLGGYSYEQYF. The CDR3 DNA is TGTGCCAGCAGCTTAGGAGGGTACTCCTACGAGCAGTACTTC. Full variable domain (outside the CDR3, taken from reference TRBV7-8 and TRBJ2-7): GAGVSQSPRYKVAKRGQDVALRCDPISGHVSLFWYQQALGQGPEFLTYFQNEAQLDKSGLPSDRFFAERPEGSVSTLKIQRTQQEDSAVYLCASSLGGYSYEQYFGPGTRLTVT.

The chain carries TRBV5-8 and TRBJ2-3; 7 positions agree with TRBD2. The CDR3 covers 15 residues. Unmatched junction bases numbered 2, after V lost 0 bases and J lost 1 base. The germline V gene has CDR1 SGHTS and CDR2 YDEGEE. CDR3: CASSLGLAGTDTQYF. DNA for the CDR3: TGTGCCAGCAGCTTGGGGCTAGCGGGCACAGATACGCAGTATTTT.

CDR3 sequence reads: CASSLVAGGRVEQFF. CDR3 in DNA: TGTGCCAGCAGCTTAGTAGCGGGGGGGCGCGTTGAGCAGTTCTTC. The chain links TRBV7-8 to TRBJ2-1, with TRBD2 matching 11 bases. Germline trimming cut 1 base from V and 9 bases from J; bases unmatched to any gene: 5. Germline CDR1 reads SGHVS; CDR2 reads FQNEAQ. The CDR3 has 15 residues.

This clone was detected only a few times. The genes are TRBV28 and TRBJ2-7, with a weak D call TRBD1 (5 bases). CDR1 and CDR2 from the germline V gene are MDHEN and SYDVKM. Trimming cost V 4 bases and J 6 bases, with 10 bases left between them. The CDR3 is 12 residues long. This CDR3 is CASSYQGAEQYF. The CDR3 nucleotides are TGTGCCAGCAGTTATCAGGGTGCCGAGCAGTACTTC.

J is TRBJ2-3 and V is TRBV11-2; D gene ambiguous. Germline V gene data show CDR1 as SGHAT and CDR2 as FQNNGV. The V end was cut by 0 bases, the J end by 1 base, with 11 bases between. The CDR3 runs to 16 residues. The CDR3 loop reads CASSLDPFRGTDTQYF. The DNA for the CDR3 is TGTGCCAGCAGCTTAGACCCATTCCGGGGCACAGATACGCAGTATTTT.

The chain links TRBV21-1 to TRBJ1-1. TRBV21-1 is labeled a pseudogene. This CDR3 is built from 11 residues. CDR3: CASSNHTEAFF. The CDR3 DNA reads TGTGCCAGCAGTAATCACACTGAAGCTTTCTTT.

The V and J genes are TRBV7-9 and TRBJ1-1; tentative D call: TRBD1 (5 bases). Germline CDR1 is SEHNR and CDR2 is FQNEAQ (reference sequence). The CDR3 loop spans 14 amino acids. The germline V and J ends were trimmed by 1 base and 1 base, with 7 bases remaining between them. CDR3 loop: CASSLGGGNTEAFF. The CDR3 nucleotides are TGTGCCAGCAGCTTAGGGGGGGGGAACACTGAAGCTTTCTTT.

In this sample, this clone turned up a few times. Other DNA sequences from this sample encode an identical CDR3 as well. The chain combines TRBV7-3 with TRBJ2-3; D remains unclear. The CDR3 extends over 12 amino acids. Germline CDR1 reads SGHTA; CDR2 reads FQGTGA. V lost 4 bases and J 0 bases, leaving 2 bases between the germline ends. The CDR3 loop is CASSSSTDTQYF. The DNA of the CDR3 is TGTGCCAGCAGCTCAAGCACAGATACGCAGTATTTT.

The chain employs TRBV9 and TRBJ1-2; D is possibly TRBD1 (6 bases). Germline V gives CDR1 SGDLS, CDR2 YYNGEE. The V and J ends lost 0 bases and 3 bases respectively, with 15 bases between them. The CDR3 covers 16 residues. In nucleotides, the CDR3 is TGTGCCAGCAGCGTAGATCCGGGGGGCGCCTACTATGGCTACACCTTC. It codes for CASSVDPGGAYYGYTF.

A few counts support this clone. The V and J genes are TRBV27 and TRBJ2-3; D is unclear. The CDR3 loop spans 11 amino acids. The V end lost 6 bases, the J end lost 10 bases, and 11 bases lay between the germline ends. The V gene's germline CDR1 is MNHEY and CDR2 SMNVEV (reference sequence). In nucleotides, the CDR3 is TGTGCCAGCAGGGCTAGTTTTGCGCAGTATTTT. This sequence encodes CASRASFAQYF.

V is TRBV5-6 and J is TRBJ2-2, with TRBD2 as a possible D gene (5 bases). In germline, CDR1 is SGHDT, CDR2 YYEEEE. V was trimmed by 1 base and J by 0 bases, leaving 10 bases between them. CDR3 length: 16 amino acids. In nucleotides, the CDR3 is TGTGCCAGCAGCTTGAAGCTAGCTGCGAACACCGGGGAGCTGTTTTTT. It specifies CASSLKLAANTGELFF.

On this clone: The same CDR3 is also encoded by other DNA sequences in this sample. The chain couples TRBV5-1 to TRBJ2-1; TRBD1 aligns across 8 bases. Germline CDR1 reads SGHRS; CDR2 reads YFSETQ. The CDR3 runs to 13 residues. The V and J ends lost 1 base and 8 bases, in that order; junction bases with no gene match: 2. The CDR3 loop reads CASSLQGADEQFF. The CDR3 DNA is TGCGCCAGCAGCTTGCAGGGGGCCGATGAGCAGTTCTTC.

The gene calls are TRBV13 and TRBJ2-1; 13 bases line up with TRBD2. The CDR3 totals 19 residues. The V gene end was trimmed by 5 bases and the J gene end by 0 bases; junction bases not matched to a gene: 10. Germline V gene lookup returns CDR1 PRHDT and CDR2 FYEKMQ (reference sequence). The CDR3 coding sequence is TGTGCCAGCAGCGGTAGGACTAGCGGGGGCCCTAGCTCCTACAATGAGCAGTTCTTC. The encoded protein is CASSGRTSGGPSSYNEQFF.

V and J are TRBV6-5 and TRBJ1-5; D may be TRBD1 (6 bases). The CDR3 is made up of 13 amino acids. Germline loops: CDR1 MNHEY, CDR2 SVGAGI. V lost 5 bases and J lost 3, with 8 bases in between. The CDR3 DNA is TGTGCCAGCAGTACAGGGTACAATCAGCCCCAGCATTTT. Protein sequence: CASSTGYNQPQHF.

This clone was picked up a small number of times. The chain couples TRBV29-1 to TRBJ2-5, with 8 positions matching TRBD1. This CDR3 is 14 amino acids long. Looked up from germline, CDR1 is SQVTM and CDR2 is ANQGSEA. The CDR3 nucleotides are TGCAGTAGCACCCTCGGACAGGGTTGGGAGACCCAGTACTTC. The encoded protein is CSSTLGQGWETQYF.

V and J are TRBV27 and TRBJ2-1, with TRBD1 matching 11 bases. Germline-derived CDR1 and CDR2 are MNHEY and SMNVEV (reference sequence). Germline trimming cut 3 bases from V and 7 bases from J; bases unmatched to any gene: 2. This CDR3 has 14 amino acids. The chain's CDR3 is CASSFGTGGNEQFF. CDR3 nucleotides: TGTGCCAGCAGTTTTGGGACAGGGGGTAATGAGCAGTTCTTC.

This clone was seen a handful of times. The V call is TRBV6-1, the J call TRBJ1-3, with a possible D match to TRBD1 (5 bases). The CDR3 is 14 residues long. Trimming stripped 4 bases from V and 2 bases from J, with 9 bases between. Germline CDR1 and CDR2: MNHNS and SASEGT. The CDR3 here is CASSAGLAGNTIYF. Written as DNA, the CDR3 is TGTGCCAGCAGTGCAGGGTTAGCTGGAAACACCATATATTTT.

The genes are TRBV7-7 and TRBJ2-5; 11 nucleotides agree with TRBD2. The CDR3 sequence is 15 residues long. Germline-derived CDR1 and CDR2 are SSHAT and FNYEAQ (reference sequence). With 5 bases clipped from V and 2 bases from J, the junction kept 4 bases outside the gene matches. The CDR3, as DNA: TGTGCCAGCAGCGTTAGCGGGGGGGGACAAGAGACCCAGTACTTC. Amino acids: CASSVSGGGQETQYF.

The chain employs TRBV4-3 and TRBJ1-2, with D unresolved. This CDR3 is 14 amino acids long. Trimming removed 6 bases at V and 1 base at J, with 12 bases between. Germline V gene sequence: CDR1 LGHNA, CDR2 YSLEER. The CDR3 nucleotides are TGCGCCAGCAGTCGGGGAGGCCTTAACTATGGCTACACCTTC. As protein: CASSRGGLNYGYTF.

The table lists this clone with a count of one. The gene calls are TRBV2 and TRBJ2-5, with TRBD1 as a possible D gene (6 bases). The J call may be wrong; the DNA end is better matched by TRBJ2-7. From germline, CDR1 is SNHLY and CDR2 FYNNEI. The CDR3 has 15 residues. DNA for the CDR3: TGTGCCAGCAGCCCTTCCACAGGGAGCTCCTACGAGCAGTACTTC. Its translation is CASSPSTGSSYEQYF.

The genes are TRBV28 and TRBJ2-7; tentatively, D is TRBD1 (5 bases). Germline CDR1 and CDR2: MDHEN and SYDVKM. Trimming took off 3 bases at V and 2 bases at J, with 11 bases between the two ends. CDR3 size: 14 residues. CDR3 sequence: CASSFQGGAYEQYF. DNA of the CDR3: TGTGCCAGCAGTTTCCAGGGTGGGGCCTACGAGCAGTACTTC.

The CDR3 is CASSIQTVLSYNEQFF. The CDR3 DNA sequence: TGTGCCAGTAGTATACAAACAGTGCTCTCCTACAATGAGCAGTTCTTC. The J gene is TRBJ2-1, the V gene TRBV19; no firm D call. The CDR3 loop spans 16 amino acids. CDR1 is LNHDA, CDR2 SQIVND, per germline (reference sequence). V lost 2 bases and J lost 0, with 11 bases in between.

The chain is built from TRBV6-6 and TRBJ1-5, with 7 bases lining up with TRBD1. Losses at the gene ends were 6 bases for V and 5 bases for J; bases not matched to a gene: 10. Germline-derived CDR1 and CDR2 are MNHNY and SVGAGI (reference sequence). The CDR3 loop spans 15 amino acids. The CDR3 here is CASSLSGQTYQPQHF. The CDR3 coding sequence is TGTGCCAGCAGCCTATCGGGACAGACTTATCAGCCCCAGCATTTT.

This sequence joins TRBV6-1 and TRBJ1-5; 8 positions agree with TRBD1. The V segment lost 11 bases and the J segment 5 bases; nucleotides outside the gene matches: 8. Germline V lookup: CDR1 MNHNS, CDR2 SASEGT. The CDR3 consists of 13 residues. The CDR3 sequence is CAGKGQGDQPQHF. The DNA for the CDR3 is TGTGCCGGAAAAGGACAGGGCGATCAGCCCCAGCATTTT.

The rearrangement joins TRBV6-5 to TRBJ2-3; the D is unclear. The CDR3 length is 13 residues. The germline V and J ends were trimmed by 8 bases and 2 bases, with 11 bases remaining between them. Germline CDR1 and CDR2: MNHEY and SVGAGI. The CDR3, as DNA: TGTGCCAGCGCCCGGGTCCACACAGATACGCAGTATTTT. Amino acids: CASARVHTDTQYF.

This clone showed up just once. The V and J genes are TRBV7-2 and TRBJ2-1, with TRBD1 as a possible D gene (6 bases). Germline V gives CDR1 SGHTA, CDR2 FQGNSA. V shed 1 base and J shed 4 bases, with 17 bases lying between them. The CDR3 has 17 residues. CDR3 sequence (DNA): TGTGCCAGCAGCTTAGAGAGGGACCAGACAGGATACAATGAGCAGTTCTTC. Its protein is CASSLERDQTGYNEQFF.

This rearrangement joins TRBV7-8 to TRBJ1-1; TRBD1 matches at 8 bases. CDR1 SGHVS and CDR2 FQNEAQ come from the germline V gene. This CDR3 has 14 residues. With V trimmed by 5 bases and J by 5 bases, 7 bases remained unmatched. The CDR3 DNA is TGTGCCAGCAGCCCTACAGGGGGGCGAACTGAAGCTTTCTTT. It translates to CASSPTGGRTEAFF.